The 19 T cell receptor beta chains reported below all come from one sample, sequenced in a study. TCRdb reprocessed the RT-PCR reads with MiXCR, giving one entry per CDR3 protein. Among hundreds of thousands of distinct CDR3 sequences listed, about 14% were seen once. The source material was memory CD4+ T cells from blood. The receptor set was obtained from a female donor in good health, serving as a healthy control.

Ten or more counts support this clonotype. The chain recombines TRBV10-3 with TRBJ1-2, with TRBD1 as a possible D gene (5 bases). Trimming cost V 0 bases and J 6 bases, with 11 bases left between them. This CDR3 is built from 14 residues. The germline gives CDR1 ENHRY, CDR2 SYGVKD. Written as DNA, the CDR3 is TGTGCCATCAGTGAGTCGAGAGGGGCGGATGGCTACACCTTC. It translates to CAISESRGADGYTF.

J is TRBJ1-1 and V is TRBV5-1; 9 bases are a match to TRBD1. J was trimmed by 4 bases and V by 2 bases; bases with no gene match: 6. The CDR3 spans 15 residues. The V gene's germline CDR1 is SGHRS and CDR2 YFSETQ. For the CDR3, the DNA is TGCGCCAGCAGCTTCGCACAGGGGGCTGGCACTGAAGCTTTCTTT. It specifies CASSFAQGAGTEAFF.

This clonotype was detected ten times or more. V is TRBV24-1 and J is TRBJ2-1; no clear D gene. This CDR3 has 17 amino acids. Germline CDR1 is KGHDR and CDR2 is SFDVKD. The V end was cut by 4 bases, the J end by 4 bases, with 19 bases between. The chain's CDR3 is CATSDFDLDALYNEQFF. CDR3 sequence (DNA): TGTGCCACCAGTGACTTCGACCTCGATGCCCTATACAATGAGCAGTTCTTC.

The chain links TRBV9 to TRBJ1-3, with D possibly matching TRBD1 (6 bases). Germline V CDR1 and CDR2: SGDLS, YYNGEE. The V end was cut by 0 bases, the J end by 4 bases, with 8 bases between. The CDR3 has 14 amino acids. The CDR3 region is CASSVEGTGNTIYF. DNA of the CDR3: TGTGCCAGCAGCGTAGAGGGGACAGGAAACACCATATATTTT. The whole variable domain, filled in from reference TRBV9 and TRBJ1-3, reads DSGVTQTPKHLITATGQRVTLRCSPRSGDLSVYWYQQSLDQGLQFLIQYYNGEERAKGNILERFSAQQFPDLHSELNLSSLELGDSALYFCASSVEGTGNTIYFGEGSWLTVV.

The genes are TRBV4-3 and TRBJ1-2; 7 bases map to TRBD1. V shed 0 bases and J 3 bases; nucleotides not matched to a gene: 10. Per germline, CDR1 LGHNA and CDR2 YSLEER. The CDR3 runs to 17 residues. The DNA for the CDR3 is TGCGCCAGCAGCCAAGATCTCGCCCCAGGGGGAGACTATGGCTACACCTTC. It translates to CASSQDLAPGGDYGYTF.

A few counts support this clonotype. The chain has TRBV6-1 and TRBJ1-1, with TRBD1 matching over 7 bases. CDR3 length equals 14 residues. V was pared by 7 bases and J by 5 bases, with 10 bases of the junction left unmatched. Germline V gene lookup returns CDR1 MNHNS and CDR2 SASEGT. The CDR3 here is CASNRGQEGTEAFF. Here the CDR3 DNA reads TGTGCCAGCAACCGAGGACAGGAGGGAACTGAAGCTTTCTTT.

V gene TRBV7-7 combines with J gene TRBJ2-1; 10 bases agree with TRBD1. Per germline, CDR1 SSHAT and CDR2 FNYEAQ (reference sequence). This CDR3 spans 16 amino acids. J lost 8 bases, V lost 3 bases, and 10 bases had no gene match. CDR3 in DNA: TGTGCCAGCAGCTTGGGGCCCGGGACAGGGGTTGATGAGCAGTTCTTC. Its translation is CASSLGPGTGVDEQFF.

The genes are TRBV5-8 and TRBJ2-7; a possible D gene is TRBD1 (5 bases). Trimming took off 4 bases at V and 2 bases at J, with 13 bases between the two ends. The CDR3 covers 14 residues. Germline assignment: CDR1 SGHTS and CDR2 YDEGEE. The CDR3 sequence: CASSPWTTAYEQYF. The CDR3 bases are TGTGCCAGCAGCCCTTGGACAACCGCCTACGAGCAGTACTTC.

This clonotype has ten or more counts. The V and J genes are TRBV29-1 and TRBJ1-2; D may be TRBD1 (6 bases). V was trimmed by 7 bases and J by 3 bases, leaving 15 bases between them. The CDR3 has 13 residues. Germline-derived CDR1 and CDR2 are SQVTM and ANQGSEA. The CDR3 loop is CSAGLQGYYGYTF. The CDR3 DNA is TGCAGCGCGGGGTTACAGGGCTACTATGGCTACACCTTC.

The chain couples TRBV21-1 to TRBJ2-2. TRBV21-1 is recorded as a pseudogene. This CDR3 comprises 13 residues. Here the CDR3 reads CASSKPTTGELFF. The CDR3 nucleotides read TGTGCCAGCAGCAAGCCCACCACCGGGGAGCTGTTTTTT.

This clonotype was seen repeatedly, ten times or more. The chain links TRBV20-1 to TRBJ2-1; D is possibly TRBD1 (6 bases). The CDR3 covers 16 residues. Germline-derived CDR1 and CDR2 are DFQATT and SNEGSKA (reference sequence). V was trimmed by 3 bases and J by 9 bases, leaving 24 bases between them. CDR3 bases: TGCAGTGCTAGGCCCAGGGGACGGCGGATAGTCGGTGAGCAGTTCTTC. Translation gives CSARPRGRRIVGEQFF.

CDR3 sequence reads: CSAPLDAGNIQYF. CDR3 nucleotides: TGCAGTGCTCCCCTGGATGCGGGGAACATTCAGTACTTC. This chain uses TRBV20-1 with TRBJ2-4; D might be TRBD2 (6 bases). The CDR3 sequence is 13 residues long. V lost 5 bases and J 7 bases, leaving 15 bases between the germline ends. CDR1 and CDR2 from the germline V gene are DFQATT and SNEGSKA (reference sequence).

This clonotype came up a few times. One junction end does not reproduce the germline sequence, and a read error may be involved. V usage is TRBV7-3 and J usage is TRBJ2-1, with a tentative D call TRBD2 (5 bases). The CDR3 consists of 15 residues. The germline CDR1 and CDR2 sequences are SGHTA and FQGTGA. In DNA form, the CDR3 reads TGTGCCAGCAGCGCTTTCCAAGGGAGCTACGATGAGCAGTTCTTC. Translation: CASSAFQGSYDEQFF.

This clonotype was counted only a few times. The rearrangement uses TRBV9 and TRBJ2-1; perhaps TRBD1 as D (6 bases). V was pared by 0 bases and J by 12 bases, with 19 bases between. Germline loops: CDR1 SGDLS, CDR2 YYNGEE. There are 15 residues in the CDR3. CDR3 in DNA: TGTGCCAGCAGCGTAGGATTGACAGGCTATGAAGCGCAGTTCTTC. Translated, it gives CASSVGLTGYEAQFF.

This clonotype was seen a handful of times. The V gene is TRBV6-2 or TRBV6-3, the J gene TRBJ2-3; D is possibly TRBD2 (6 bases). The germline V gene encodes CDR1 MNHEY and CDR2 SVGEGT. V dropped 3 bases and J dropped 2 bases, with 9 bases sitting between them. CDR3 length: 14 residues. CDR3 nucleotide sequence: TGTGCCAGCAGTTATGGGGGGTTCACAGATACGCAGTATTTT. It codes for CASSYGGFTDTQYF.

This clonotype has a count of ten or more. This rearrangement joins TRBV12-3 or TRBV12-4 to TRBJ2-7; 8 bases match TRBD1. Losses at the gene ends were 5 bases for V and 6 bases for J; bases not matched to a gene: 6. This CDR3 is 13 amino acids long. This CDR3 reads CASSRSGGSEQYF. The CDR3, as DNA: TGTGCCAGCAGTCGCTCAGGGGGCTCCGAGCAGTACTTC.

This clonotype was recorded at least ten times. The V and J genes are TRBV6-5 and TRBJ2-3, with D unclear. Germline V gene sequence: CDR1 MNHEY, CDR2 SVGAGI. V was cut by 10 bases and J by 0 bases, with 23 bases left in between. The CDR3 sequence is 17 residues long. The CDR3 protein is CATARLGLGSSTDTQYF. For the CDR3, the DNA is TGTGCCACGGCCAGGCTGGGTCTGGGGTCTAGCACAGATACGCAGTATTTT.

This clonotype was recorded a few times. The chain couples TRBV7-9 to TRBJ1-1, with 7 nucleotides matching TRBD1. The germline V gene has CDR1 SEHNR and CDR2 FQNEAQ (reference sequence). Trimming at V came to 7 bases and at J to 1 base, leaving 9 bases not matched to a gene. The CDR3 contains 15 residues. CDR3 coding DNA: TGTGCCAGCAATAATCCGGGACAGAGGAACACTGAAGCTTTCTTT. Translation gives CASNNPGQRNTEAFF. The complete variable domain, with remaining parts taken from reference TRBV7-9 and TRBJ1-1, reads DTGVSQNPRHKITKRGQNVTFRCDPISEHNRLYWYRQTLGQGPEFLTYFQNEAQLEKSRLLSDRFSAERPKGSFSTLEIQRTEQGDSAMYLCASNNPGQRNTEAFFGQGTRLTVV.

The chain is built from TRBV5-6 and TRBJ1-1, with D hard to call. The V gene's germline CDR1 is SGHDT and CDR2 YYEEEE. The CDR3 has 14 residues. V lost 1 base and J lost 3, with 10 bases in between. DNA for the CDR3: TGTGCCAGCAGCTTGCCGGAATCGGACACTGAAGCTTTCTTT. Translated: CASSLPESDTEAFF.